The clone carrying this TCR beta chain was detected only a few times. Libraries were prepared by immunoSEQ multiplex PCR; TCRdb keeps only in-frame clonotypes and omits some of them. The sample shows 70,000 or so clones, over 70% of them seen only once. The data originate from a study of control samples from healthy donors and cancer patients. Per the germline V gene, CDR1 is MGHRA and CDR2 is YSYEKL. Trimming pared 4 bases from V and 0 bases from J, leaving 16 bases between. This CDR3 has 17 residues. This sequence originates from a man aged 50 to 60 in good health. The V and J genes are TRBV4-1 and TRBJ2-1; D may be TRBD2 (5 bases). Specimen: blood. CDR3 sequence (DNA): TGCGCCAGCAGCCCGATCTGGACTCCGCTCTCCTACAATGAGCAGTTCTTC. This gives the protein CASSPIWTPLSYNEQFF.